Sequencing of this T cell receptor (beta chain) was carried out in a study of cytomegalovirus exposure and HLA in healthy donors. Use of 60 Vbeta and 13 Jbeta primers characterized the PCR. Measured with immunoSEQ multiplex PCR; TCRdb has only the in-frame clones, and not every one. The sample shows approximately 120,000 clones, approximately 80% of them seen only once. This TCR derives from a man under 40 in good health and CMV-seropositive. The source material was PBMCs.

CDR3 sequence: CASSELAGLNQPQHF. CDR3 sequence (DNA): TGTGCCAGCAGTGAATTGGCAGGTTTGAATCAGCCCCAGCATTTT. The J gene is TRBJ1-5, the V gene TRBV6-1; no clear D. Trimming left V 2 bases short and J 4 bases short, with 12 bases between. CDR1 MNHNS and CDR2 SASEGT come from the germline V gene. The CDR3 contains 15 residues.